A selection of T cell receptor beta chains follows, all from one sample in a study of CD8 T cells in ankylosing spondylitis. MiXCR, applied by TCRdb to the 5' RACE reads, yields one record per CDR3 protein. The sample consists of roughly 48,000 distinct CDR3 sequences, about 7.8% of them appearing once. The sequencing sample was made of blood, either unsorted or a sorted T cell fraction (not recorded which). The source of these receptors is a female donor with ankylosing spondylitis or in good health (not recorded which). Both conserved end residues are part of each CDR3. The order of the fields is V gene, D gene, CDR3 length, J gene, clone size, CDR3 protein, CDR3 DNA. A D gene is named only where the DNA matches it firmly. Clone size is not always given. Where it is, it says once, few, many or a class for expanded clones.

>TRBV12-3/TRBV12-4|.|15|TRBJ1-4|many
CASSLGGAANEKLFF
TGTGCCAGCAGTTTGGGGGGGGCGGCTAATGAAAAACTGTTTTTT
>TRBV6-2/TRBV6-3|.|15|TRBJ2-1|many
CASSPSRAGDNEQFF
TGTGCCAGCAGTCCCTCCAGGGCAGGGGACAATGAGCAGTTCTTC
>TRBV3-1|.|13|TRBJ1-2|many
CASSPGRNYGYTF
TGTGCCAGCAGCCCGGGACGAAACTATGGCTACACCTTC
>TRBV3-1|TRBD2|16|TRBJ2-1|few
CASSQGKTGGRNEQFF
TGTGCCAGCAGCCAAGGGAAGACGGGGGGGCGCAATGAGCAGTTCTTC
>TRBV5-1|.|14|TRBJ1-2|many
CASSQEWANYGYTF
TGCGCCAGCAGCCAGGAATGGGCTAACTATGGCTACACCTTC
>TRBV7-9|.|15|TRBJ1-1|.
CASSFSLTVYTEAFF
TGTGCCAGCAGCTTCTCACTGACAGTCTACACTGAAGCTTTCTTT
>TRBV2|.|11|TRBJ2-5|many
CASSESETQYF
TGTGCCAGCAGTGAGTCGGAGACCCAGTACTTC
>TRBV12-3/TRBV12-4|.|16|TRBJ2-3|few
CASSLVTGAGTDTQYF
TGTGCCAGCAGTTTAGTTACCGGGGCCGGCACAGATACGCAGTATTTT
>TRBV7-3|TRBD1|13|TRBJ1-2|.
CASSRQGRLGYTF
TGTGCCAGCAGCCGACAGGGTCGTCTGGGCTACACCTTC
>TRBV2|TRBD2|19|TRBJ2-1|.
CTSCFYGSGGKGSYNEQFF
TGTACCAGCTGTTTCTATGGTAGCGGGGGTAAGGGCTCCTACAATGAGCAGTTCTTC
>TRBV5-6|.|16|TRBJ2-1|.
CAIGPGTLCGVVEQFF
TGTGCCATCGGCCCCGGGACTCTCTGCGGTGTCGTTGAGCAGTTCTTC
>TRBV12-3/TRBV12-4|.|13|TRBJ1-1|many
CASSPDAPTEAFF
TGTGCCAGCAGCCCGGATGCCCCAACTGAAGCTTTCTTT
>TRBV10-2|.|16|TRBJ1-1|.
CASSDEGADSLTEAFF
TGCGCCAGCAGTGACGAAGGGGCCGACTCTCTCACTGAAGCTTTCTTT
>TRBV14|.|11|TRBJ2-3|many
CASSHYDTQYF
TGTGCCAGCAGCCATTATGATACGCAGTATTTT
>TRBV7-2|.|13|TRBJ1-2|.
CASSLSQLYGYTF
TGTGCCAGCAGCTTATCACAACTCTATGGCTACACCTTC
>TRBV5-1|TRBD1|16|TRBJ1-1|many
CASSLTTGGASPEAFF
TGCGCCAGCAGCTTGACGACAGGGGGCGCGTCGCCTGAAGCTTTCTTT
>TRBV20-1|TRBD2|15|TRBJ2-2|many
CSAGLAGSNTGELFF
TGCAGTGCTGGCCTAGCGGGGTCGAACACCGGGGAGCTGTTTTTT
>TRBV4-2|.|17|TRBJ2-5|many
CASSQEGALGLHGTQYF
TGTGCCAGCAGCCAAGAGGGAGCTTTAGGTCTACACGGGACCCAGTACTTC
>TRBV12-3/TRBV12-4|.|17|TRBJ2-6|many
CASSLDYLVSGANVLTF
TGTGCCAGCAGTTTAGACTATTTGGTGTCTGGGGCCAACGTCCTGACTTTC
>TRBV6-5|.|15|TRBJ2-7|.
CASSGRDQGTTEQYF
TGTGCCAGCAGCGGAAGGGATCAAGGTACTACCGAGCAGTACTTC
>TRBV6-2/TRBV6-3|TRBD2|16|TRBJ2-3|many
CASSPRGGLGTDTQYF
TGTGCCAGCAGTCCCCGGGGGGGCCTTGGCACAGATACGCAGTATTTT
>TRBV28|.|12|TRBJ2-5|few
CASRAGMETQYF
TGTGCCAGCAGGGCAGGGATGGAGACCCAGTACTTC
>TRBV5-1|.|14|TRBJ1-4|many
CASSSPGLNEKLFF
TGCGCCAGCAGCTCACCGGGCCTTAATGAAAAACTGTTTTTT
>TRBV10-3|TRBD2|16|TRBJ2-1|many
CAISQGLAGGSNEQFF
TGTGCCATCAGCCAAGGACTAGCGGGGGGTAGTAATGAGCAGTTCTTC
>TRBV20-1|.|18|TRBJ1-5|.
CSARETSGIPISNQPQHF
TGCAGTGCTAGAGAAACTTCAGGGATACCTATTAGCAATCAGCCCCAGCATTTT
>TRBV5-6|TRBD1|17|TRBJ1-1|many
CASSLYNPGTVNTEAFF
TGTGCCAGCAGCTTGTATAACCCCGGGACAGTGAACACTGAAGCTTTCTTT
>TRBV10-3|.|16|TRBJ1-1|many
CAISGRPPQEAAEAFF
TGTGCCATCAGTGGGAGGCCCCCCCAAGAGGCCGCTGAAGCTTTCTTT